This TCR beta chain was recorded in a study of blood T cell repertoires in COVID-19. Looking at the study overall: Whether acute or convalescent, the COVID-19 samples came from the United States, Italy and Spain. PBMCs, B-cell-depleted T cells, or T cells provided the cDNA or gDNA that made up the material.

Study processing details: For nucleated cells, counts were estimated from reference gene primer amplification. TCRdb's table, derived via immunoSEQ multiplex PCR, lists solely in-frame clones and lacks some. The DNA was the basis for D and trimming; V, J and clone size are from that table. This sample has 290,000 or so clones; approximately 85% occur once, and the top ten carry 4.5% to 6%. J was trimmed by 5 bases and V by 4 bases; bases with no gene match: 10. This CDR3 region has 17 residues. CDR1 is ENHRY and CDR2 is SYGVKD in the germline V gene. The rearrangement uses TRBV10-3 and TRBJ2-2, with 10 positions matching TRBD1. The origin of this receptor is a man aged 50-59 years with active or convalescent COVID-19. Sequencing used peripheral blood. CDR3 in amino acids: CAISGGTGVGKTGELFF. The CDR3 DNA follows: TGTGCCATCAGTGGGGGGACAGGGGTTGGGAAGACCGGGGAGCTGTTTTTT.